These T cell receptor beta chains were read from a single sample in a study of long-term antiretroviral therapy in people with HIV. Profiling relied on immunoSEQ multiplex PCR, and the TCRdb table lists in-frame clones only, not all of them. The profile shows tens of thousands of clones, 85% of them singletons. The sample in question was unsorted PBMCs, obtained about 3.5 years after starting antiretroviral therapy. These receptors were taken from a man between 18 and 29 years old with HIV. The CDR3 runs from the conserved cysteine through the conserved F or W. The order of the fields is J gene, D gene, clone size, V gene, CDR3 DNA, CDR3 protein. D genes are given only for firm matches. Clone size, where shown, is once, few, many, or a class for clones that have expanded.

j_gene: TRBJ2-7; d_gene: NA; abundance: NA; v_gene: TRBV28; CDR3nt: NA; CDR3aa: CASSFLAGGGEEQYF
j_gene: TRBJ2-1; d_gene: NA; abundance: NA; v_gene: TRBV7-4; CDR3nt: TGTGCCAGCAGCGCCACTAATTCCTACAATGAGCAGTTCTTC; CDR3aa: CASSATNSYNEQFF
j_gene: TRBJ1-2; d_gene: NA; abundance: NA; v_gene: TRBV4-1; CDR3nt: TGCGCCAGCAGCCAAGTCTCGAGAAGGGGTCCCAACTATGGCTACACCTTC; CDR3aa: CASSQVSRRGPNYGYTF
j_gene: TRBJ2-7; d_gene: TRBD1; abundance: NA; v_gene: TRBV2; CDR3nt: TGTGCCAGCAGTTCCCCCGGGACAGTCTCCTACGAGCAGTACTTC; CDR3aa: CASSSPGTVSYEQYF
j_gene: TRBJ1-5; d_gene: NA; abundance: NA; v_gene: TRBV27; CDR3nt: TGTGCCAGCAGCTTGATGGGGGGACCCCAGCATTTT; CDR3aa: CASSLMGGPQHF
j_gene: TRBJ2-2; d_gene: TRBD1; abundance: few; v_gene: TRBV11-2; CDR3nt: TGTGCCAGCAGCCACACGACAGGGGACACCGGGGAGCTGTTTTTT; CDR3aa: CASSHTTGDTGELFF
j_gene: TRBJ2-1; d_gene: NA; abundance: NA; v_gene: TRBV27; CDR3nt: TGTGCCAGCAGTTTATGGGGAGCCACGGCCAGCAACAATGAGCAGTTCTTC; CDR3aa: CASSLWGATASNNEQFF
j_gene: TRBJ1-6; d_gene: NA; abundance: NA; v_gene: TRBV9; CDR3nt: TGTGCCAGCAGCCCAGTCTCCGGGTCACCCCTCCACTTT; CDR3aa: CASSPVSGSPLHF
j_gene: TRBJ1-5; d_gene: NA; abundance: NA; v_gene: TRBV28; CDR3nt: TGTGCCAGCAGTTTAACTGTCTCTAGCAATCAGCCCCAGCATTTT; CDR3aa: CASSLTVSSNQPQHF
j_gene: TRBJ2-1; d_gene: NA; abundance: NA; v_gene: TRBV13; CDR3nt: TGTGCCAGCAGCTTAGGCGGGAATGAGCAGTTCTTC; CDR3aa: CASSLGGNEQFF
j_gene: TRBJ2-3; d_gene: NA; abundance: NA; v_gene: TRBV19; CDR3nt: TGTGCCAGTAGTATTTCCGGGGGTACAGATACGCAGTATTTT; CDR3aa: CASSISGGTDTQYF
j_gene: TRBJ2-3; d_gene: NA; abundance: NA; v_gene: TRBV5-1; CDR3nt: TGCGCCAGCAGCCCCTCTTGGGGCACAGATACGCAGTATTTT; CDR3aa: CASSPSWGTDTQYF
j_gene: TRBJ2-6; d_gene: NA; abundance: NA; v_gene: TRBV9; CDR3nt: TGTGCCAGCAGCGTAGCTCTGTCCGGACGGGGGGCCAACGTCCTGACTTTC; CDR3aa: CASSVALSGRGANVLTF
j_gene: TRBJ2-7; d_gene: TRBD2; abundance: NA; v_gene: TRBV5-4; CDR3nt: TGTGCCAGCAGCTTGACGGGAGGCTACGAGCAGTACTTC; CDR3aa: CASSLTGGYEQYF
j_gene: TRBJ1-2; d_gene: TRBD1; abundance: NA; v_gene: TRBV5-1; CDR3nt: TGCGCCAGCAGCTTTGGGGACAGAAATTCTAACTATGGCTACACCTTC; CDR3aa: CASSFGDRNSNYGYTF
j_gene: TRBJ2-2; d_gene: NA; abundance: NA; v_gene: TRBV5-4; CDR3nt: TGTGCCAGCAGCCCCCTCACGCCGGGGTACACCGGGGAGCTGTTTTTT; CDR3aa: CASSPLTPGYTGELFF
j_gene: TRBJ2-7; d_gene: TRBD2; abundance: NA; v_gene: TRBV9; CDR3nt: TGTGCCAGCAGCAAAGCAGGAAGCGGGGGGACCTACGAGCAGTACTTC; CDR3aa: CASSKAGSGGTYEQYF
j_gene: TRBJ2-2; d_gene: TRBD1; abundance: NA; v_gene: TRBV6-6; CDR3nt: TGTGCCAGCAGTTACTCCGTGGGGACAGGGGCCGGGGAGCTGTTTTTT; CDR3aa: CASSYSVGTGAGELFF
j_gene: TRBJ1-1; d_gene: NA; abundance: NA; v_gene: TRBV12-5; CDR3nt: TGTGCTAGTGGTTTCAGCACTGAAGCTTTCTTT; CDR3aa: CASGFSTEAFF
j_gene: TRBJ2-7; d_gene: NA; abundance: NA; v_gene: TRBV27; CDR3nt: TGTGCCAGCAGTCCCACCTTCCCCCCCTACGAGCAGTACTTC; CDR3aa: CASSPTFPPYEQYF
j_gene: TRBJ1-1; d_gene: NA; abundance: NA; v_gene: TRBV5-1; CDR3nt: TGCGCCAGCAGCACCACAGGCATCCCGAACACTGAAGCTTTCTTT; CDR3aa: CASSTTGIPNTEAFF
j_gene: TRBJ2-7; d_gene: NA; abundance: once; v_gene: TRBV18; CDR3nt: TGTGCCAGCTCACCACCGCGCTCTCGGGCCTACGAGCAGTACTTC; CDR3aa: CASSPPRSRAYEQYF
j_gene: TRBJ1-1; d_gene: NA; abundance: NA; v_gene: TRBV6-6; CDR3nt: TGTGCCAGCAGTTACTCGAAGGTGTACACTGAAGCTTTCTTT; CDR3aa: CASSYSKVYTEAFF
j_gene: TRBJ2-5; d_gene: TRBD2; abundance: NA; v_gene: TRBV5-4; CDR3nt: TGTGCCAGCAGCCAGACTAGCGGGACACAAGAGACCCAGTACTTC; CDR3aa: CASSQTSGTQETQYF
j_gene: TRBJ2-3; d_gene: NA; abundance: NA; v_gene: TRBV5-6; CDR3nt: TGTGCCAGCAGCTTAAGGAGGCTCACAGATACGCAGTATTTT; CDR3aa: CASSLRRLTDTQYF
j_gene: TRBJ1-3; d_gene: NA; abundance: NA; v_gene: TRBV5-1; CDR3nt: TGCGCCAGCAGCCGGGAGTCCCTAGGAGGAAACACCATATATTTT; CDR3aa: CASSRESLGGNTIYF
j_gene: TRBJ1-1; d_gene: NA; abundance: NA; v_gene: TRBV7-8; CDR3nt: TGTGCCAGCAGCTTAGGAGTAGGGGGAATGAACACTGAAGCTTTCTTT; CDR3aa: CASSLGVGGMNTEAFF
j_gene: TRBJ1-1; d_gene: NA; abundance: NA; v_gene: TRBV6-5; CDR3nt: TGTGCCAGCAGTGCAGGGAAGAACACTGAAGCTTTCTTT; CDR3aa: CASSAGKNTEAFF
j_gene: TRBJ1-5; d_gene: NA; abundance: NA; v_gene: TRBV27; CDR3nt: TGTGCCAGCAGTTTATACCGGAAAGGGGAGCCCCAGCATTTT; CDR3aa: CASSLYRKGEPQHF
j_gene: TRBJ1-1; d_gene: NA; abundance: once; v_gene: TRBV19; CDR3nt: TGTGCCAGTAGTATCCTTGACGGAAACACTGAAGCTTTCTTT; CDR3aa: CASSILDGNTEAFF
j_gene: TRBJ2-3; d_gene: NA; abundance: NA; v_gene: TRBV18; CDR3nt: TGTGCCAGCTCACCACCCACAGATACGCAGTATTTT; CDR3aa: CASSPPTDTQYF
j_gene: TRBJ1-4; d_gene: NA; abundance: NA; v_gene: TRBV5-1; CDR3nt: TGCGCCAGCAGCTTCGAGGGAAATGAAAAACTGTTTTTT; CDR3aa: CASSFEGNEKLFF
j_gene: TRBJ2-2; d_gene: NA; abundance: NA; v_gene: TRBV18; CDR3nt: TGTGCCAGCTCACCCCGTGGGGGGCTGAACACCGGGGAGCTGTTTTTT; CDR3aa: CASSPRGGLNTGELFF
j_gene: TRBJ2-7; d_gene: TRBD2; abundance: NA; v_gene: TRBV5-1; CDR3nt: TGCGCCAGCAGCCCGGGACTAGCCATATACGAGCAGTACTTC; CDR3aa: CASSPGLAIYEQYF
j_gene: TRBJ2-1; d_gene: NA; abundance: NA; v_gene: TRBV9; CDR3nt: TGTGCCAGCAGCGTAGGACTGAGCTCCTACAATGAGCAGTTCTTC; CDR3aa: CASSVGLSSYNEQFF
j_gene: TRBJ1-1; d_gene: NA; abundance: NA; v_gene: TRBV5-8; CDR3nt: TGTGCCAGCAGCTCGGGGTCTTCCCACACTGAAGCTTTCTTT; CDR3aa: CASSSGSSHTEAFF
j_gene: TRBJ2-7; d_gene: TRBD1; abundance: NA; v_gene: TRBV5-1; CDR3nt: TGCGCCAGCAGCTCCGGACAGGGTCTATACTACGAGCAGTACTTC; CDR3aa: CASSSGQGLYYEQYF
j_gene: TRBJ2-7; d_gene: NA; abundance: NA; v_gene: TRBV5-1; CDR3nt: TGCGCCAGCAGCTTACGACCAGCCCCGGAAGCGGGCCACGAGCAGTACTTC; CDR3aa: CASSLRPAPEAGHEQYF
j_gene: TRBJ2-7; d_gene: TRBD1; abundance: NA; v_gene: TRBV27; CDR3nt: TGTGCCAGCAGTTCCATCCCCGGGACAGGGTCCTACGAGCAGTACTTC; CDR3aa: CASSSIPGTGSYEQYF
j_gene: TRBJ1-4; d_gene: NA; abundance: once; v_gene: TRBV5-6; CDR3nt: TGTGCCAGCAGCCCGTACAGGGTGAAGGGAGAAAAACTGTTTTTT; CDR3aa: CASSPYRVKGEKLFF
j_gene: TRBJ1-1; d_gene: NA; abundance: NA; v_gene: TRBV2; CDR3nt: TGTGCCAGCATCTCCAGGGGAGAGGACACTGAAGCTTTCTTT; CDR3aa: CASISRGEDTEAFF
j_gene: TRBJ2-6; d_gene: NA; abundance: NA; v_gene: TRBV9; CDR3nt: TGTGCCAGCAGCCTCCCTAGGGGGTACGCACCACAAAGAGGGGCCAACGTCCTGACTTTC; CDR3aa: CASSLPRGYAPQRGANVLTF
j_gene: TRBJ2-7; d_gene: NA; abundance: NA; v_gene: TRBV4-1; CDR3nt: TGCGCCAGCAGCAGACCCGGGACACCCTACGAGCAGTACTTC; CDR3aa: CASSRPGTPYEQYF
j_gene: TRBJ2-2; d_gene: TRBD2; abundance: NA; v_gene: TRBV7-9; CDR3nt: TGTGCCAGCTCCACACCGGGACTAGCGGGGGGGCACACCGGGGAGCTGTTTTTT; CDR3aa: CASSTPGLAGGHTGELFF
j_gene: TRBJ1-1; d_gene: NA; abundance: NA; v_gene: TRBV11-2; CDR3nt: TGTGCCAGCAGCTTAGCGGCAGAGCTGAACACTGAAGCTTTCTTT; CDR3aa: CASSLAAELNTEAFF
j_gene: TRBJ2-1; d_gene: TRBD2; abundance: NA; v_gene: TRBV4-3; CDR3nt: TGCGCCAGCAGCCAAACCCCCCTAGCGGGAGGGTCTCTCTTC; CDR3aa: CASSQTPLAGGSLF
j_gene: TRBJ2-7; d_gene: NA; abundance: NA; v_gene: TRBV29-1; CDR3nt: TGCAGCGTTGCTTCCAAGTATAGCGAGCAGTACTTC; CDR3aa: CSVASKYSEQYF
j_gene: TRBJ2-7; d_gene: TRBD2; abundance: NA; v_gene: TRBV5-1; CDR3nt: TGCGCCAGCACTAGCGGGAGAGTTTCTTCCGAGCAGTACTTC; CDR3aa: CASTSGRVSSEQYF
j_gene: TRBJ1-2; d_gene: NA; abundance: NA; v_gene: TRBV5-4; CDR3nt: TGTGCCAGCAGCTTGGATAGACTCAACTATGGCTACACCTTC; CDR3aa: CASSLDRLNYGYTF
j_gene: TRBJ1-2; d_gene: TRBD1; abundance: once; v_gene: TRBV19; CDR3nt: TGTGCCAGTCGGCAGGGGGCGCTTGGCTACACCTTC; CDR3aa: CASRQGALGYTF
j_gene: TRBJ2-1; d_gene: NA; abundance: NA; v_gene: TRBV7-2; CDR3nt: TGTGCCAGCACCACTCGAGGCCTTTGGGGCCGGAGTGAAGAGCAGTTCTTC; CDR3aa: CASTTRGLWGRSEEQFF
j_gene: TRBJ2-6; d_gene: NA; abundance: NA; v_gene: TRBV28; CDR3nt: TGTGCTTGCGCCTCTGGGGCCAACGTCCTGACTTTC; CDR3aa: CACASGANVLTF